This T cell receptor (beta chain) came from a study of neurological immune-mediated disorders. General study findings and limits: Multiple sclerosis, the disease with the least TCR clonal expansion, fell below healthy controls, whereas HTLV-1-associated myelopathy showed the most.

The table lists this clonotype with many counts. Its antigen remains unidentified. Unsorted libraries were generated from 2 million PBMCs held at -80 degrees C. Synthesis of cDNA was accomplished via 5'RACE employing 10-nucleotide random UMIs. Over 160 million TCR-beta sequences from 15-18 subjects came out of each sequencing run. TCRdb re-derived calls from the 5' RACE reads in MiXCR, one entry per CDR3 protein. The repertoire consists of tens of thousands of distinct CDR3 sequences, with 11% to 15% occurring once and the leading ten covering 6.5% to 8%. This CDR3 region has 16 residues. The trim removed 4 bases at V and 4 bases at J, leaving 12 bases unmatched. Germline CDR1 is SGHRS and CDR2 is YFSETQ.

Sample: PBMCs. The chain couples TRBV5-1 to TRBJ2-7; 9 bases match TRBD1. The TCR was taken from a woman between 45 and 60 years old in good health. The CDR3, as DNA: TGCGCCAGCAGCCCGACCGGGACAGGGTCTCGTTACGAGCAGTACTTC. Amino acid sequence: CASSPTGTGSRYEQYF.